The present T cell receptor (beta chain) was sequenced within a study of OX40 agonist ivuxolimab in advanced cancers. This clone showed up just once. This CDR3 comprises 16 residues. Per the germline V gene, CDR1 is SGHTA and CDR2 is FQGNSA. V was clipped by 1 base and J by 8 bases; unmatched bases: 5. The data were produced by immunoSEQ multiplex PCR, yet TCRdb's version contains in-frame clones alone and is incomplete. The sample includes tens of thousands of clones, approximately 95% seen only once; the top ten take roughly 20%. The chain links TRBV7-2 to TRBJ2-1; 13 positions agree with TRBD2. The clonotype originates from an adult with an advanced solid tumor such as melanoma, head and neck, liver or kidney cancer. The sample in question was CD4+ or CD8+ T cells sorted from blood, obtained in a trial of the OX40 agonist ivuxolimab. The CDR3 DNA follows: TGTGCCAGCAGCTTAGACGAAACTAGCGGGAGGGATGAGCAGTTCTTC. It encodes CASSLDETSGRDEQFF.